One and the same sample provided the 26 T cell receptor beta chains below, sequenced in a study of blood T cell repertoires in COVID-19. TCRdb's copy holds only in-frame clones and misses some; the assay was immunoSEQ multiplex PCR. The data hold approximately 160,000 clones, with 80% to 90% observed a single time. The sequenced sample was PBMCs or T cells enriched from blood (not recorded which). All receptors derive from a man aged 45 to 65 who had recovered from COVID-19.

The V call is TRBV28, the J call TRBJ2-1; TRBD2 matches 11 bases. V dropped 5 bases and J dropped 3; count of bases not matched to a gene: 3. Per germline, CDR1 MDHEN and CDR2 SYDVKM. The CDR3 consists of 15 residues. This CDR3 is CASSPGTSGYNEQFF. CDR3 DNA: TGTGCCAGCAGTCCCGGGACTAGCGGCTACAATGAGCAGTTCTTC.

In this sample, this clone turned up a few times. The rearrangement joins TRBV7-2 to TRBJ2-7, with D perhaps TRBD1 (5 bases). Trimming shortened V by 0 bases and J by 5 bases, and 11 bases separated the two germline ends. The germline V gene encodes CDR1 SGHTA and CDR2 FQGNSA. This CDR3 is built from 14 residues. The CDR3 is CASSLAPRVDEQYF. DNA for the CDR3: TGTGCCAGCAGCTTAGCCCCCAGGGTCGACGAGCAGTACTTC.

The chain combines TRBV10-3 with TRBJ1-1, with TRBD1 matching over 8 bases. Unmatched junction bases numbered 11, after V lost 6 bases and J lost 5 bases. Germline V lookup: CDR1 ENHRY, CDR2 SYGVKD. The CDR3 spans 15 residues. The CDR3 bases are TGTGCCATCAGAGACAGGGGTGGGGGAAGGACTGAAGCTTTCTTT. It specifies CAIRDRGGGRTEAFF.

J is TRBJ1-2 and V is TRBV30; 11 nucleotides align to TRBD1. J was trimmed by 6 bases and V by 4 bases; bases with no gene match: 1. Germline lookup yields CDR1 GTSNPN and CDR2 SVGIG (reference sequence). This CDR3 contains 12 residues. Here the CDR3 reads CAWKGQGDGYTF. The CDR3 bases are TGTGCCTGGAAGGGACAGGGGGATGGCTACACCTTC.

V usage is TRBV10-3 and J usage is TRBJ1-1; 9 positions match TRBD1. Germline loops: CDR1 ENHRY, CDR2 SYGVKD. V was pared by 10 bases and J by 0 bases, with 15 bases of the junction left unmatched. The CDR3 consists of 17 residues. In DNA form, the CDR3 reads TGTGCCACTGCGTCCGGGACAGGGAAGGCCATGAACACTGAAGCTTTCTTT. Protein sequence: CATASGTGKAMNTEAFF.

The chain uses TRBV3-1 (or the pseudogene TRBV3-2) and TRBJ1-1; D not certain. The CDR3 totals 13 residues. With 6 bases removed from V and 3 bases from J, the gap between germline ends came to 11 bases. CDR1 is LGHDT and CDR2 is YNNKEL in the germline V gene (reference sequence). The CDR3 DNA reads TGTGCCAGCAGTTTCGACACCTACACTGAAGCTTTCTTT. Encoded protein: CASSFDTYTEAFF.

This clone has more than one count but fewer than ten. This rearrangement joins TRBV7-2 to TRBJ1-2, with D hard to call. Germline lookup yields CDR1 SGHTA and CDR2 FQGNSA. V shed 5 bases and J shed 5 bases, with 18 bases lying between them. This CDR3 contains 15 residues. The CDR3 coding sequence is TGTGCCAGCAGCCCCCGGCGGGAAGCCCATTATGGCTACACCTTC. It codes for CASSPRREAHYGYTF.

The CDR3 reads CASGLGTPNLSNQPQHF. The DNA for the CDR3 is TGTGCTAGTGGTTTAGGGACACCCAATCTCAGTAATCAGCCCCAGCATTTT. The rearrangement joins TRBV12-5 to TRBJ1-5; possibly TRBD1 for D (6 bases). Germline CDR1 LGHNT, CDR2 FRNRAP. The CDR3 spans 17 residues. V gave up 3 bases and J gave up 4 bases, with 19 bases separating them.

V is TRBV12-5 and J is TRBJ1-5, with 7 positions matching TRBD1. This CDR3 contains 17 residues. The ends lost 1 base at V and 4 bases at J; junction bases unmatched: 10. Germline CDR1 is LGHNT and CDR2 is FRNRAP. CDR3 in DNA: TGTGCTAGTGGTTTGGCAACCCGGGACAGCCAGAATCAGCCCCAGCATTTT. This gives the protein CASGLATRDSQNQPQHF.

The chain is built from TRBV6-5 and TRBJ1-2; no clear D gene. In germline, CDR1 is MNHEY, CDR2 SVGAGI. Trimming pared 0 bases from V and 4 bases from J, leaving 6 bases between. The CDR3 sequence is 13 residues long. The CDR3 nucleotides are TGTGCCAGCAGTTACTCGGGAGCCTATGGCTACACCTTC. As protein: CASSYSGAYGYTF.

CDR3 loop: CAWSVLGLDSDTQYF. The CDR3 DNA is TGTGCCTGGAGTGTCCTAGGACTAGACTCAGATACGCAGTATTTT. The chain couples TRBV30 to TRBJ2-3, with 7 positions matching TRBD2. The CDR3 totals 15 residues. Trimming at V came to 0 bases and at J to 4 bases, leaving 7 bases not matched to a gene. CDR1 is GTSNPN and CDR2 is SVGIG in the germline V gene (reference sequence).

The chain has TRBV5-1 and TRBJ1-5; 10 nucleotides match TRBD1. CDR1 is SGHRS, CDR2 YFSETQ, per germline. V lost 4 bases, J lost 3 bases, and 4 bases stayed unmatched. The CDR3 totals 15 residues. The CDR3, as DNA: TGCGCCAGCAGCCCCGGGACAGGGGTCAATCAGCCCCAGCATTTT. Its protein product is CASSPGTGVNQPQHF.

The CDR3 sequence: CASSSYSFDTEAFF. The CDR3 nucleotides are TGTGCCAGCAGCTCTTACAGCTTTGACACTGAAGCTTTCTTT. J is TRBJ1-1 and V is TRBV5-6; D gene unclear. Germline CDR1 reads SGHDT; CDR2 reads YYEEEE. CDR3 length equals 14 residues. V was clipped by 3 bases and J by 3 bases, with 12 bases between them.

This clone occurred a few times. The CDR3 here is CASGRDSYQPQHF. CDR3 nucleotides: TGTGCCAGCGGCCGGGACAGCTATCAGCCCCAGCATTTT. The gene calls are TRBV6-5 and TRBJ1-5, with 7 bases fitting TRBD1. In germline, CDR1 is MNHEY, CDR2 SVGAGI. The V and J ends lost 8 bases and 5 bases, in that order; junction bases with no gene match: 6. This CDR3 contains 13 residues.

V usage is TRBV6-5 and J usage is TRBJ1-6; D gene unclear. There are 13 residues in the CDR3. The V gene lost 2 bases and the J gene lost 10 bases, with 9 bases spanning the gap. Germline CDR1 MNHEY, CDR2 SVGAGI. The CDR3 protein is CASSYEEESPLHF. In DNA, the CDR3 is TGTGCCAGCAGTTACGAGGAAGAGTCACCCCTCCACTTT.

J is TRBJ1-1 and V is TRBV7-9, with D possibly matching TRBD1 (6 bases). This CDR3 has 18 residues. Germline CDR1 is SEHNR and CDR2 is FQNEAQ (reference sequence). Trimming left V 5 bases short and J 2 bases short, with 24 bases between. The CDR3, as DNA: TGTGCCAGCAGCCCAGCCAAAGGGGGACACCTTAATAACACTGAAGCTTTCTTT. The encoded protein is CASSPAKGGHLNNTEAFF.

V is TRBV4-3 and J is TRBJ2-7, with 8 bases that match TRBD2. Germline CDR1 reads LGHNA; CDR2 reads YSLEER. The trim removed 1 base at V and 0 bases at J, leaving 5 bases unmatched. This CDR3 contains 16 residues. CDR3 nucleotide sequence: TGCGCCAGCAGCCAAGGGCGGGGGGTAAGCTCCTACGAGCAGTACTTC. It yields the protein CASSQGRGVSSYEQYF.

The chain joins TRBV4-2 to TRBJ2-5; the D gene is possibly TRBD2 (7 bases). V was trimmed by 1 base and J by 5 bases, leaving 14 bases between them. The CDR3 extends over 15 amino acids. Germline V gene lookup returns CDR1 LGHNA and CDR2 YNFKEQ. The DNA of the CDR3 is TGTGCCAGCAGCCAAGTAGGGGGGGCGGGTGAGACCCAGTACTTC. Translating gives CASSQVGGAGETQYF.

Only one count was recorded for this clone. CDR3 protein: CASNSRGTINYGYTF. CDR3 DNA sequence: TGTGCCAGCAATTCCAGGGGAACCATTAACTATGGCTACACCTTC. The rearrangement joins TRBV6-5 to TRBJ1-2; a possible D gene is TRBD1 (6 bases). CDR3 length: 15 amino acids. Trimming shortened V by 7 bases and J by 1 base, and 16 bases separated the two germline ends. CDR1 MNHEY and CDR2 SVGAGI come from the germline V gene.

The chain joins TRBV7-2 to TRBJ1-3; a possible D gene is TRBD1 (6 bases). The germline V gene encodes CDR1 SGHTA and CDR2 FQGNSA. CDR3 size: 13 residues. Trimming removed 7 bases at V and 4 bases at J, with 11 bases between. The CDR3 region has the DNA TGTGCCAGCAAGGTCACAGGGGGAAACACCATATATTTT. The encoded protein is CASKVTGGNTIYF. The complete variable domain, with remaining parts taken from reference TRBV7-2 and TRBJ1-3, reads GAGVSQSPSNKVTEKGKDVELRCDPISGHTALYWYRQSLGQGLEFLIYFQGNSAPDKSGLPSDRFSAERTGGSVSTLTIQRTQQEDSAVYLCASKVTGGNTIYFGEGSWLTVV.

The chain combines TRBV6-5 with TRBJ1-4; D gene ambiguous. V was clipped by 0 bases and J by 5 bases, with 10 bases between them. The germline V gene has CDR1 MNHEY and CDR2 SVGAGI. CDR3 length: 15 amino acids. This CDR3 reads CASSYSGHLNEKLFF. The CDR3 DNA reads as TGTGCCAGCAGTTACTCGGGCCACCTGAATGAAAAACTGTTTTTT.

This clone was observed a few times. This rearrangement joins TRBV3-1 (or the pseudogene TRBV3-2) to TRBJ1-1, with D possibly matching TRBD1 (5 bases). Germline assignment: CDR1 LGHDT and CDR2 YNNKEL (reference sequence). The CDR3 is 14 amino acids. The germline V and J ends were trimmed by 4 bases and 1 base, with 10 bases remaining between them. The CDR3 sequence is CASSRNGGNTEAFF. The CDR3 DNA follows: TGTGCCAGCAGCCGGAACGGGGGGAACACTGAAGCTTTCTTT.

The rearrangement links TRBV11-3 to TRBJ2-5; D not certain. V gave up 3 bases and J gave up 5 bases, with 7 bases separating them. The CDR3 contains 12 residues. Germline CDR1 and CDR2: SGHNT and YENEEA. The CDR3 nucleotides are TGTGCCAGCAGCTTGAGATTCGAGACCCAGTACTTC. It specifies CASSLRFETQYF.

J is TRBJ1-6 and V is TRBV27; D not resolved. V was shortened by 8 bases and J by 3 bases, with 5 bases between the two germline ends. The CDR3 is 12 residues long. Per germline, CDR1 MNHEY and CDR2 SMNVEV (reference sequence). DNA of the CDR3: TGTGCCAGCTCAAACTATAATTCACCCCTCCACTTT. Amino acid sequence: CASSNYNSPLHF.

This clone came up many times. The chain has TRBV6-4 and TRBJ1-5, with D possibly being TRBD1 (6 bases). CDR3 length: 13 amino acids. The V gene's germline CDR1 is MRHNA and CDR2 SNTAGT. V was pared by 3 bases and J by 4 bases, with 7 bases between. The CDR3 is CASSEGANQPQHF. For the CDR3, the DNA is TGTGCCAGCAGTGAGGGGGCGAATCAGCCCCAGCATTTT.

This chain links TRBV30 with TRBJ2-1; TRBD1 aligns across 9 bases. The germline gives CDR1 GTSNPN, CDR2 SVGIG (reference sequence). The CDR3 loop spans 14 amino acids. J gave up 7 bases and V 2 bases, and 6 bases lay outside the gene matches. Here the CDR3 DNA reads TGTGCCTGGAGTTTCTGGGACAGGGATAATGAGCAGTTCTTC. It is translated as CAWSFWDRDNEQFF.